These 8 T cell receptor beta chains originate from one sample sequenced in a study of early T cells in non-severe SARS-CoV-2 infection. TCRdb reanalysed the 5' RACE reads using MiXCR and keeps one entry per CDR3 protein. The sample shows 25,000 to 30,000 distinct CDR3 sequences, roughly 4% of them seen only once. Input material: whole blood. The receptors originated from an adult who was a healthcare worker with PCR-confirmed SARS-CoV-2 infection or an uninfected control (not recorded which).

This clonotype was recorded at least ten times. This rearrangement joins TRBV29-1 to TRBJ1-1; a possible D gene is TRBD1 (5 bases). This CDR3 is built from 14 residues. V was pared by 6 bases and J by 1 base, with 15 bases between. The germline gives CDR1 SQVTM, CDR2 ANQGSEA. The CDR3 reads CSVANPGRNTEAFF. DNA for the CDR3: TGCAGCGTAGCGAATCCGGGACGGAACACTGAAGCTTTCTTT.

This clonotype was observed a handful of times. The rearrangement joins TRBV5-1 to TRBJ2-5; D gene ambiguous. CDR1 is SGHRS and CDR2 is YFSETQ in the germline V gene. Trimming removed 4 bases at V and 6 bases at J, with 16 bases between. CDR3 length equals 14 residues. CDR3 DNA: TGCGCCAGCAGCCAGATTATGGGGATACAGACCCAGTACTTC. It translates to CASSQIMGIQTQYF.

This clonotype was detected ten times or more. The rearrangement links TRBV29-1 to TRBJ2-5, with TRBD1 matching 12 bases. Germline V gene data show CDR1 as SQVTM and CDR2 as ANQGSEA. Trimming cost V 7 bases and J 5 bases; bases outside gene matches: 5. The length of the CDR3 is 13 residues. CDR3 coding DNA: TGCAGCGGGGGACAGGGGGCTTGGGAGACCCAGTACTTC. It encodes CSGGQGAWETQYF.

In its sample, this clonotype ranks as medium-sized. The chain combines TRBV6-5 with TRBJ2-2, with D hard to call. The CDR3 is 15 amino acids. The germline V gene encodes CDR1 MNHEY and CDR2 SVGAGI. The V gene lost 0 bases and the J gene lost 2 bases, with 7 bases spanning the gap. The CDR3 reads CASSYSVQNTGELFF. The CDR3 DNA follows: TGTGCCAGCAGTTACTCGGTCCAAAACACCGGGGAGCTGTTTTTT.

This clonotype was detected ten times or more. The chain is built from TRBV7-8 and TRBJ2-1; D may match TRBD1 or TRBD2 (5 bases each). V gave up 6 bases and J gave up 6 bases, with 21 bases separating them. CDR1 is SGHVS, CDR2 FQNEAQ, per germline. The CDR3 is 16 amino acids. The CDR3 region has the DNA TGTGCCAGCAGAGTGGGGACGACGGGGCGTGTCAATGAGCAGTTCTTC. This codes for CASRVGTTGRVNEQFF.

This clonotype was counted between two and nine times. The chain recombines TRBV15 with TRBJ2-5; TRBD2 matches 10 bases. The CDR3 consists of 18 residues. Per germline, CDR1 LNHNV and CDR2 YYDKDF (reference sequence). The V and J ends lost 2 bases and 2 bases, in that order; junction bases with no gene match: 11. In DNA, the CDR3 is TGTGCCACCAGCAGATCGGCTAGCGGGAGAGGAAGGCAAGAGACCCAGTACTTC. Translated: CATSRSASGRGRQETQYF. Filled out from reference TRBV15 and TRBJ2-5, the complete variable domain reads DAMVIQNPRYQVTQFGKPVTLSCSQTLNHNVMYWYQQKSSQAPKLLFHYYDKDFNNEADTPDNFQSRRPNTSFCFLDIRSPGLGDTAMYLCATSRSASGRGRQETQYFGPGTRLLVL.

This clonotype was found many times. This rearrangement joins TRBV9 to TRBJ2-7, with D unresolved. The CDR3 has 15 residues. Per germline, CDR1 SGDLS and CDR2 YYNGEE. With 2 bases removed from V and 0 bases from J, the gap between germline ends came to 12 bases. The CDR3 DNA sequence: TGTGCCAGCAGCGTGGGTAGCAAGAGCTCCTACGAGCAGTACTTC. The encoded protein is CASSVGSKSSYEQYF.

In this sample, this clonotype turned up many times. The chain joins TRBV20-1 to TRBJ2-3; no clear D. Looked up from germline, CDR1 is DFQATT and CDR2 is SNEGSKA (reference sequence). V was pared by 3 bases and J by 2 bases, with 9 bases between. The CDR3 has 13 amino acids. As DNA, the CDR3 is TGCAGTGCTAGGGTAGATCCCACAGATACGCAGTATTTT. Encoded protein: CSARVDPTDTQYF.